Listed below are T cell receptor beta chains from one sample, sequenced in a study of technical replicates of blood from a few donors. Generated by immunoSEQ multiplex PCR, the TCRdb table keeps only in-frame clones and is missing some. This table holds 75,000 to 100,000 clones, approximately 94% found once. The source material was T cells isolated from PBMCs. All receptors come from a human donor in good health. The CDR3 runs from the conserved cysteine through the conserved F or W. The D gene is left open where the match is weak. A clone size is listed for some rows: how often the clone was seen (once, few, many), or a class if it is expanded.

v_call	clone_size	j_call	d_call	cdr3_aa	cdr3_nt
TRBV6-6	NA	TRBJ2-1	NA	CASSYRGKDGEQFF	TGTGCCAGCAGTTACCGAGGGAAGGATGGTGAGCAGTTCTTC
TRBV7-6	NA	TRBJ2-3	TRBD2	CASSQDGLATDTQYF	TGTGCCAGCAGCCAGGATGGACTAGCCACAGATACGCAGTATTTT
TRBV10-3	once	TRBJ2-3	TRBD1	CAIHQGGNTDTQYF	TGTGCCATCCATCAAGGGGGCAATACAGATACGCAGTATTTT
TRBV12-5	NA	TRBJ1-3	NA	CASGLVLRQRGNTIYF	TGTGCTAGTGGTTTGGTACTCCGACAGAGGGGAAACACCATATATTTT
TRBV4-2	NA	TRBJ2-7	NA	CASSQGASELYEQYF	TGTGCCAGCAGCCAAGGGGCTAGCGAACTCTACGAGCAGTACTTC
TRBV12-5	NA	TRBJ2-3	TRBD1	CASSPGQGTVDTQYF	TGTGCTAGCAGCCCGGGACAGGGGACCGTAGATACGCAGTATTTT
TRBV6-1	NA	TRBJ2-2	NA	CASRTNTGELFF	TGTGCCAGCAGAACAAACACCGGGGAGCTGTTTTTT
TRBV7-9	NA	TRBJ1-1	NA	CASSSGVAGMGGEAFF	TGTGCCAGCAGCTCAGGGGTCGCAGGGATGGGTGGTGAAGCTTTCTTT
TRBV7-8	NA	TRBJ2-1	NA	CASSLARSRLVDEQFF	TGTGCCAGCAGCTTAGCGCGGTCGCGGCTGGTCGATGAGCAGTTCTTC
TRBV14	once	TRBJ2-1	NA	CASTSMAGLSYNEQFF	TGTGCCAGCACCTCAATGGCGGGGCTTTCCTACAATGAGCAGTTCTTC
TRBV5-1	NA	TRBJ1-3	NA	CASSLTGSAGNTIYF	TGCGCCAGCAGCTTAACAGGGTCAGCTGGAAACACCATATATTTT
TRBV10-3	NA	TRBJ2-7	TRBD2	CAISARTSTRYEQYF	TGTGCCATCAGTGCCAGGACTAGCACGCGGTACGAGCAGTACTTC
TRBV5-1	NA	TRBJ2-3	TRBD2	CASSLGSSGGTDTQYF	TGCGCCAGCAGCTTGGGCTCCAGCGGGGGCACAGATACGCAGTATTTT
TRBV7-2	NA	TRBJ2-7	NA	CASSFQDTFDEQYF	TGTGCCAGCAGCTTCCAGGACACGTTCGACGAGCAGTACTTC
TRBV6-5	few	TRBJ1-1	NA	CASKEGQRDTEAFF	TGTGCCAGCAAAGAGGGCCAGCGGGACACTGAAGCTTTCTTT
TRBV4-1	NA	TRBJ2-5	NA	CASSQPGKQETQYF	TGCGCCAGCAGCCAACCGGGAAAACAAGAGACCCAGTACTTC
TRBV5-5	NA	TRBJ1-1	NA	CASSTRGDTEAFF	TGTGCCAGCAGTACCCGGGGGGACACTGAAGCTTTCTTT
TRBV19	few	TRBJ1-5	NA	CASRTYGGGNQPQHF	TGTGCCAGTAGGACGTACGGGGGAGGGAATCAGCCCCAGCATTTT
TRBV11-1	NA	TRBJ1-1	NA	CASSFRGSSGGAFF	TGTGCCAGCAGCTTCCGTGGCTCCTCCGGGGGAGCTTTCTTT
TRBV28	NA	TRBJ2-7	TRBD2	CASSLAGASYEQYF	TGTGCCAGCAGTTTAGCGGGAGCCTCCTACGAGCAGTACTTC
TRBV4-1	NA	TRBJ2-3	TRBD2	CASSQQGLAGGRLNTQYF	TGCGCCAGCAGCCAACAAGGACTAGCGGGGGGGCGTTTAAATACGCAGTATTTT
TRBV9	many	TRBJ2-1	NA	CASSVGAYNEQFF	TGTGCCAGCAGCGTCGGGGCCTACAATGAGCAGTTCTTC
TRBV28	NA	TRBJ1-2	TRBD1	CASSPRQGIDGYTF	TGTGCCAGCAGTCCACGACAGGGGATTGATGGCTACACCTTC
TRBV12-5	NA	TRBJ2-1	TRBD1	CASGPTGTEIYNEQFF	TGTGCTAGTGGTCCGACGGGGACAGAAATTTACAATGAGCAGTTCTTC
TRBV14	NA	TRBJ1-2	NA	CASSQGTVNYGYTF	TGTGCCAGCAGCCAAGGGACAGTTAACTATGGCTACACCTTC
TRBV5-4	NA	TRBJ1-3	NA	CASSLRAGAGNTIYF	TGTGCCAGCAGCTTGAGGGCGGGGGCTGGAAACACCATATATTTT
TRBV13	NA	TRBJ2-7	TRBD2	CASSFRTSLGEQYF	TGTGCCAGCAGCTTTAGGACTAGTTTGGGCGAGCAGTACTTC
TRBV5-4	NA	TRBJ2-2	NA	CASSLGLRDKNGELFF	TGTGCCAGCAGCTTGGGGCTGCGGGATAAGAACGGGGAGCTGTTTTTT
TRBV4-1	NA	TRBJ2-3	NA	CASSQESRGGTDTQYF	TGCGCCAGCAGCCAAGAATCCAGGGGCGGCACAGATACGCAGTATTTT
TRBV9	NA	TRBJ2-3	NA	CASSVEGKSTDTQYF	TGTGCCAGCAGCGTAGAGGGGAAAAGCACAGATACGCAGTATTTT
TRBV5-1	NA	TRBJ2-1	NA	CASRPGGGGYNEQFF	TGCGCCAGCAGGCCGGGGGGCGGAGGATACAATGAGCAGTTCTTC
TRBV11-3	NA	TRBJ1-3	TRBD1	CASSPLGQAGNTIYF	TGTGCCAGCAGCCCGCTCGGACAGGCTGGAAACACCATATATTTT
TRBV11-1	once	TRBJ2-7	NA	CASSAGTESYEQYF	TGTGCCAGCAGCGCCGGGACTGAGTCCTACGAGCAGTACTTC
TRBV19	NA	TRBJ1-2	NA	CASRIAVDYGYTF	TGTGCCAGTAGAATTGCGGTGGACTATGGCTACACCTTC
TRBV6-5	NA	TRBJ2-1	TRBD1	CASSYSVGRGQDEQFF	TGTGCCAGCAGTTACTCGGTCGGCAGGGGGCAGGATGAGCAGTTCTTC
TRBV5-1	NA	TRBJ2-5	NA	CASSYTTFQETQYF	TGCGCCAGCAGCTATACAACCTTCCAAGAGACCCAGTACTTC
TRBV5-1	NA	TRBJ2-1	TRBD2	CASNPGGVSYNEQFF	TGCGCCAGCAACCCGGGGGGGGTCTCCTACAATGAGCAGTTCTTC
TRBV7-2	NA	TRBJ2-1	TRBD2	CASSEGGSGGSYNEQFF	TGTGCCAGCAGCGAGGGGGGTAGCGGGGGTTCCTACAATGAGCAGTTCTTC
TRBV28	NA	TRBJ1-5	TRBD1	CASSPGTGGRSNQPQHF	TGTGCCAGCAGTCCGGGGACAGGGGGCCGTAGCAATCAGCCCCAGCATTTT
TRBV11-2	NA	TRBJ2-1	TRBD1	CASSLNDRVSHEQFF	TGTGCCAGCAGTTTAAACGACAGGGTATCGCATGAGCAGTTCTTC
TRBV19	NA	TRBJ1-1	TRBD1	CASHRRQGMNTEAFF	TGTGCCAGCCATCGACGACAGGGCATGAACACTGAAGCTTTCTTT
TRBV9	NA	TRBJ2-1	NA	CASSVGYRRDNEQFF	TGTGCCAGCAGCGTAGGATATCGGCGGGACAATGAGCAGTTCTTC
TRBV2	few	TRBJ2-1	TRBD2	CASSEVRLAVYNEQFF	TGTGCCAGCAGTGAAGTAAGACTAGCGGTTTACAATGAGCAGTTCTTC
TRBV13	NA	TRBJ1-1	NA	CASSNTEGGMNTEAFF	TGTGCCAGCAGCAACACGGAAGGAGGCATGAACACTGAAGCTTTCTTT
TRBV6-5	NA	TRBJ2-3	TRBD2	CASSSGLAVLDTQYF	TGTGCCAGCAGTTCTGGACTAGCGGTACTAGATACGCAGTATTTT
TRBV4-1	NA	TRBJ1-6	NA	CASSQGGQLRGPFFNSPLHF	TGCGCCAGCAGCCAAGGGGGACAACTGCGAGGCCCCTTTTTTAATTCACCCCTCCACTTT
TRBV5-1	NA	TRBJ2-1	NA	CASSPYRDSYNEQFF	TGCGCCAGCAGTCCGTACCGGGATTCCTACAATGAGCAGTTCTTC
TRBV7-9	NA	TRBJ2-5	TRBD1	CASSLAGTGAEETQYF	TGTGCCAGCAGCTTAGCCGGTACAGGGGCCGAAGAGACCCAGTACTTC
TRBV11-3	NA	TRBJ2-1	TRBD2	CASSVLAGGLGNEQFF	TGTGCCAGCAGCGTATTAGCGGGGGGGCTGGGCAATGAGCAGTTCTTC
TRBV19	NA	TRBJ1-5	NA	CASQKVREGGNQPQHF	TGTGCCAGCCAGAAGGTCAGGGAAGGGGGCAATCAGCCCCAGCATTTT
TRBV5-1	NA	TRBJ2-1	NA	CASQRTESSYNEQFF	TGCGCCAGTCAGCGGACGGAAAGCTCCTACAATGAGCAGTTCTTC
TRBV11-2	NA	TRBJ2-7	NA	CASSLDASETYEQYF	TGTGCCAGCAGCTTAGATGCTAGCGAGACCTACGAGCAGTACTTC
TRBV30	NA	TRBJ2-2	TRBD1	CAWGTGNTGELFF	TGTGCCTGGGGGACAGGCAACACCGGGGAGCTGTTTTTT
TRBV29-1	NA	TRBJ1-2	NA	CSVEEGANYGYTF	TGCAGCGTTGAAGAAGGAGCTAACTATGGCTACACCTTC